This T cell receptor beta chain was profiled in a study of T cells after yellow fever vaccination. Study outcomes and limitations: The secondary response was weaker, and its peak arrived faster, on day 5 versus 15. A minor fraction of clonotypes spanned both CD4 and CD8 compartments.

This clonotype was picked up many times. Its target is not known. Trimming shortened V by 0 bases and J by 4 bases, and 13 bases separated the two germline ends. CDR1 is ENHRY, CDR2 SYGVKD, per germline. This CDR3 is built from 15 residues. TCRdb re-called the 5' RACE reads through MiXCR, storing one row per CDR3 protein. Of around 50,000 distinct CDR3 sequences in the sample, approximately 7% are singletons; the top ten hold 28%. The gene calls are TRBV10-3 and TRBJ2-7; possibly TRBD2 for D (6 bases). This TCR derives from a man aged 18 to 29 who received the YFV17D yellow fever vaccine. The material sequenced was CD8+ T cells sorted from PBMCs, taken less than 16 days after the first yellow fever vaccination. Here the CDR3 DNA reads TGTGCCATCAGTGAGTCAGGAGGGAAGGAGTACGAGCAGTACTTC. It translates to CAISESGGKEYEQYF.